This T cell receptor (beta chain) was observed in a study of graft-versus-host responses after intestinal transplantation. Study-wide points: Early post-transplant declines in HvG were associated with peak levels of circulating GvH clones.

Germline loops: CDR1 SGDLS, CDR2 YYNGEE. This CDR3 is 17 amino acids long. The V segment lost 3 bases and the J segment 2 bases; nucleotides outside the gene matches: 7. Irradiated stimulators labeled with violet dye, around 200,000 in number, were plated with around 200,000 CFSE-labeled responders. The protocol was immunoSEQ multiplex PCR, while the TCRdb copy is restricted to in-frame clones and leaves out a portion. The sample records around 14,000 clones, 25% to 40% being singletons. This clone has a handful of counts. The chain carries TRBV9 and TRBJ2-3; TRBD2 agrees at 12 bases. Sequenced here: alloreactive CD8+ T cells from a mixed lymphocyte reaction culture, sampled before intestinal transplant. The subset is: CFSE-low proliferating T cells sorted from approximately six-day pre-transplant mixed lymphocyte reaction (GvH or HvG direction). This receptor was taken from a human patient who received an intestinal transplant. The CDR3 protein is CASSGITSGGYTDTQYF. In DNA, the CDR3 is TGTGCCAGCAGCGGTATTACTAGCGGGGGGTACACAGATACGCAGTATTTT.